The 8 T cell receptor beta chains reported below all come from one sample, sequenced in a study of blood T cell repertoires in COVID-19. Sequencing was performed with immunoSEQ multiplex PCR; in TCRdb, only in-frame clones are kept and a portion is missing. The sample carries some 120,000 clones, 75% to 80% recorded once. Sequencing used peripheral blood. These receptors were collected from a human donor in a cohort sampled during active COVID-19.

The chain combines TRBV27 with TRBJ2-7; TRBD2 aligns across 9 bases. Trimming cost V 0 bases and J 4 bases; bases outside gene matches: 7. This CDR3 contains 16 residues. Germline CDR1 reads MNHEY; CDR2 reads SMNVEV (reference sequence). This CDR3 is CASSLSTGTSLYEQYF. DNA of the CDR3: TGTGCCAGCAGTTTATCCACCGGGACTAGCCTATACGAGCAGTACTTC.

This chain connects TRBV7-8 to TRBJ2-7, with 9 bases aligning to TRBD2. Trimming at V came to 2 bases and at J to 4 bases, leaving 12 bases not matched to a gene. CDR1 and CDR2 (germline): SGHVS, FQNEAQ. The CDR3 sequence is 17 residues long. DNA for the CDR3: TGTGCCAGCAGCTTACGGTCTTTGCGGGAGGGTCGGTACGAGCAGTACTTC. Translation: CASSLRSLREGRYEQYF.

This clone was counted a few times. The chain uses TRBV19 and TRBJ1-5; a possible D gene is TRBD1 (5 bases). Germline lookup yields CDR1 LNHDA and CDR2 SQIVND (reference sequence). This CDR3 is 17 amino acids long. Between the trimmed V and J ends, which lost 2 bases and 0 bases, there was a span of 14 bases. CDR3 region: CASSIRRRGYSNQPQHF. In nucleotides, the CDR3 is TGTGCCAGTAGTATAAGGAGAAGGGGCTATAGCAATCAGCCCCAGCATTTT.

The chain has TRBV7-9 and TRBJ1-5, with 11 positions matching TRBD1. V dropped 4 bases and J dropped 5; count of bases not matched to a gene: 4. The germline V gene encodes CDR1 SEHNR and CDR2 FQNEAQ (reference sequence). This CDR3 region has 15 residues. CDR3 DNA: TGTGCCAGCAGCTCCCCGGGACAGGGGGATCAGCCCCAGCATTTT. It translates to CASSSPGQGDQPQHF.

For this clone: The junction departs from the called germline gene at one end, perhaps through a read error. This chain links TRBV7-7 with TRBJ2-7; TRBD2 matches 14 bases. Germline V gene data show CDR1 as SSHAT and CDR2 as FNYEAQ (reference sequence). The CDR3 spans 15 residues. The CDR3 sequence: CASSPGTSGGYEQYF. As DNA, the CDR3 is TGTGCTAGCAGCCCCGGGACTAGCGGGGGCTACGAGCAGTACTTC.

The chain employs TRBV5-1 and TRBJ1-4; D remains ambiguous. CDR3 length: 15 amino acids. The germline CDR1 and CDR2 sequences are SGHRS and YFSETQ. Trimming took 1 base from V and 8 from J, leaving 15 bases between them. In DNA form, the CDR3 reads TGCGCCAGCAGCTTGTGGTCGTCATCCCGGGAAAAACTGTTTTTT. Its protein is CASSLWSSSREKLFF.

The chain recombines TRBV7-3 with TRBJ2-3; TRBD2 agrees at 11 bases. CDR1 and CDR2 (germline): SGHTA, FQGTGA. J was trimmed by 5 bases and V by 6 bases; bases with no gene match: 7. The CDR3 covers 15 residues. The CDR3 reads CASSHSGGAGDTQYF. The CDR3 nucleotides read TGTGCCAGCAGTCATAGCGGGGGGGCCGGAGATACGCAGTATTTT.

V usage is TRBV2 and J usage is TRBJ1-5; 10 bases are shared with TRBD1. Unmatched junction bases numbered 13, after V lost 6 bases and J lost 2 bases. This CDR3 is built from 18 residues. Germline CDR1 SNHLY, CDR2 FYNNEI. In DNA, the CDR3 is TGTGCCAGCAGAGAGGGGACAGGGGTTTTTTTGGGCAATCAGCCCCAGCATTTT. Translation gives CASREGTGVFLGNQPQHF.